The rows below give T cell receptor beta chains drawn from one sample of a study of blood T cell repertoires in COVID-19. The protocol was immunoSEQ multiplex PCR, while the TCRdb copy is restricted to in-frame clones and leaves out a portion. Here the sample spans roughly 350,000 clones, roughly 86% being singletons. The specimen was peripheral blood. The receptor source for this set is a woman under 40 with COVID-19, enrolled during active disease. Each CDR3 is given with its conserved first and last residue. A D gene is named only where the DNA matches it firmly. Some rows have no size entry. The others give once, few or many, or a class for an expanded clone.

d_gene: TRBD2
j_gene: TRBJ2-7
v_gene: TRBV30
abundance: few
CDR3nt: TGTGCCTGGAGTGGTCGACTAGCCGGATACGAGCAGTACTTC
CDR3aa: CAWSGRLAGYEQYF

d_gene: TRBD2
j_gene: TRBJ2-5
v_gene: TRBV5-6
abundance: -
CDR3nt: TGTGCCAGCAGCCCGAGGGGAGGGCTGGAGACCCAGTACTTC
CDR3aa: CASSPRGGLETQYF

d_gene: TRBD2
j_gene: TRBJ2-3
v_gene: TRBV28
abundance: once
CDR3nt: TGTGCCAGCAGTTCGGGGACTAGCGGGAGGGCAGATACGCAGTATTTT
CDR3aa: CASSSGTSGRADTQYF

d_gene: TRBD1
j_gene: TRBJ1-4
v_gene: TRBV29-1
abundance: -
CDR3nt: TGCAGCGTGGCAGGGGGCAGGGATGAAAAACTGTTTTTT
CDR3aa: CSVAGGRDEKLFF

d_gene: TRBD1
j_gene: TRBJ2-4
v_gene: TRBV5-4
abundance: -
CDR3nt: TGTGCCACTTTCTCTGACAGGGGTCATGACATTCAGTACTTC
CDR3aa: CATFSDRGHDIQYF

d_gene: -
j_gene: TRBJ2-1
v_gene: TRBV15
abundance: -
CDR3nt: TGTGCCACCAGCAGAGATCCGGCGACTAGCTCCTACAATGAGCAGTTCTTC
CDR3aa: CATSRDPATSSYNEQFF

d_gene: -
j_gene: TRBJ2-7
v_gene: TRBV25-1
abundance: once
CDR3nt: TGTGCCAGCAGTGAATGGGGAGCCTACGAGCAGTACTTC
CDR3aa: CASSEWGAYEQYF

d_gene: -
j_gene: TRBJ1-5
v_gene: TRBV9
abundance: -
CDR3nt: TGTGCCAGCAGCGCCCAGGGAGGTCAGCCCCAGCATTTT
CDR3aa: CASSAQGGQPQHF

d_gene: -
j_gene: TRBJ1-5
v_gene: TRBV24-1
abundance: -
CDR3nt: TGTGCCACCAGTGATTCAAATCAGCCCCAGCATTTT
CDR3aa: CATSDSNQPQHF

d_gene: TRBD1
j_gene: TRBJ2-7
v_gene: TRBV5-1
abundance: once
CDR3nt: TGCGCCAGCAGCTTTACGGGACAGGGGGGCTACGAGCAGTACTTC
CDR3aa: CASSFTGQGGYEQYF

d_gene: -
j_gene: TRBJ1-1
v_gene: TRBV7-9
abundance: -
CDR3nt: TGTGCCAGCAGCCCAACGCCGGGGAACACTGAAGCTTTCTTT
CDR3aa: CASSPTPGNTEAFF

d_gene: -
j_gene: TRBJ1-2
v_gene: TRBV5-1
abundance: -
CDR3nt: TGCGCCAGCAGCACCGGACAGAATGGCTACACCTTC
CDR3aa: CASSTGQNGYTF

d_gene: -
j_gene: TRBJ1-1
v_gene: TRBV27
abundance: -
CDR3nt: TGTGCCAGCAGTTTAAACAGTGAAGCTTTCTTT
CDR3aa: CASSLNSEAFF

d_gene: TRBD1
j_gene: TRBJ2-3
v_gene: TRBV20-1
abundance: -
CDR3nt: TGCAGTGCTAGTTCGGGACAGATCACAGATACGCAGTATTTT
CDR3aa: CSASSGQITDTQYF

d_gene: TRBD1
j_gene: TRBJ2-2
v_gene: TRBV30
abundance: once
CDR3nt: TGTGCCTGGAGTGCCGGGGACAGCAACACCGGGGAGCTGTTTTTT
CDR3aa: CAWSAGDSNTGELFF

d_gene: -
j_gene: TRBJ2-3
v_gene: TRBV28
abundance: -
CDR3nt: TGTGCCAGCAGCTCTCCTACAGGGATCACAGATACGCAGTATTTT
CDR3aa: CASSSPTGITDTQYF

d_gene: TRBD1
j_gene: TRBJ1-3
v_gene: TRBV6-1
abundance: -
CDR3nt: TGTGCCAGCAGTGAACTTAGGACAGGGGCGGCTGGAAACACCATATATTTT
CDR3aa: CASSELRTGAAGNTIYF

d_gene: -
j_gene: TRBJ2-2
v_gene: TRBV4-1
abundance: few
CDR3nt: TGCGCCAGCAGCCAATATAGGGCAGGGGACACCGGGGAGCTGTTTTTT
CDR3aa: CASSQYRAGDTGELFF

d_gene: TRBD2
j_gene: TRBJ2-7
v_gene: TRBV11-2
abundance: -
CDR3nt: TGTGCCAGCCGGGTAGCGGGAGGGAAGTACGAGCAGTACTTC
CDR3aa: CASRVAGGKYEQYF

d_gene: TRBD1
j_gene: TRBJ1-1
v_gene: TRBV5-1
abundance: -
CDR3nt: TGCGCCAGCAGCGTTGGGACAGGGAGTACTGAAGCTTTCTTT
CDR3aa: CASSVGTGSTEAFF

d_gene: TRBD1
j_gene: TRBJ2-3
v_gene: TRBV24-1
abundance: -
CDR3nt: TGTGCCACCAGTCAGGGACAGGGGGCGGATACGCAGTATTTT
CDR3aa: CATSQGQGADTQYF

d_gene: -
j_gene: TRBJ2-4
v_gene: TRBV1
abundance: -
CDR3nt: TGCACCAGCAGCCACCGTCTAGCCAAAAACATTCAGTACTTC
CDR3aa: CTSSHRLAKNIQYF

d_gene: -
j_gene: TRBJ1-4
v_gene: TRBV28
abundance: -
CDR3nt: TGTGCCAGCAGTTTATTGGAGGGCACCTCAACTAATGAAAAACTGTTTTTT
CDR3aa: CASSLLEGTSTNEKLFF

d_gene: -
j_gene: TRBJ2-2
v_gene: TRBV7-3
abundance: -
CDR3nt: TGTGCCAGCAGCCCAAACAGGGACACCGGGGAGCTGTTTTTT
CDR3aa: CASSPNRDTGELFF

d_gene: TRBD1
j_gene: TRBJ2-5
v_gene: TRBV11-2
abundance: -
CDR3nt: TGTGCCAGCAGCACAAACAGGGGAGAGACCCAGTACTTC
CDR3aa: CASSTNRGETQYF

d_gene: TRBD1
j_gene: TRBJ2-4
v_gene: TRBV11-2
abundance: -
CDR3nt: TGTGCCAGCAGCTTAGCTACGGACAGGGCCCAAAACATTCAGTACTTC
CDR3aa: CASSLATDRAQNIQYF

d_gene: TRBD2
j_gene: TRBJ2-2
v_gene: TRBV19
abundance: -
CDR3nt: TGTGCCAGTAGTATACTAGCGGGTGGGACCGGGGAGCTGTTTTTT
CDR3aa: CASSILAGGTGELFF

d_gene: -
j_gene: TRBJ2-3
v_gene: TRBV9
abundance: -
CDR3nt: TGTGCCAGCAGCGTAGTTGGCGATACGCAGTATTTT
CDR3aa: CASSVVGDTQYF

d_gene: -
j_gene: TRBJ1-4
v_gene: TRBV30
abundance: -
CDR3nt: TGTGCCTGGAAACAGGGTTATGAAAAACTGTTTTTT
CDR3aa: CAWKQGYEKLFF